The 21 T cell receptor beta chains presented below share a single source sample, sequenced in a study of blood T cell repertoires in COVID-19. The method was immunoSEQ multiplex PCR; TCRdb's version includes in-frame clones alone and lacks a portion of them. Of 140,000 to 150,000 clones detected, 80% to 90% appear once; the ten largest clones hold roughly 7.7%. The sample consisted of peripheral blood. Receptors originate from a human donor with acute or convalescent COVID-19. The donor label of this sample is uncertain.

The J gene is TRBJ2-7, the V gene TRBV4-1; 7 bases fit TRBD1. J gave up 2 bases and V 2 bases, and 3 bases lay outside the gene matches. Per the germline V gene, CDR1 is MGHRA and CDR2 is YSYEKL. CDR3 size: 14 residues. The CDR3 here is CASSQLGTAYEQYF. CDR3 DNA: TGCGCCAGCAGCCAACTGGGGACAGCCTACGAGCAGTACTTC.

The chain recombines TRBV3-1 (or the pseudogene TRBV3-2) with TRBJ1-1; D is possibly TRBD1 (6 bases). The germline V gene encodes CDR1 LGHDT and CDR2 YNNKEL (reference sequence). The CDR3 runs to 13 residues. V was trimmed by 0 bases and J by 10 bases, leaving 12 bases between them. The CDR3 DNA reads TGTGCCAGCAGCCAAGATGCAGGGGCTGGAGCTTTCTTT. Its translation is CASSQDAGAGAFF.

V usage is TRBV7-9 and J usage is TRBJ1-3, with TRBD1 matching 7 bases. There are 15 residues in the CDR3. Germline trimming cut 6 bases from V and 0 bases from J; bases unmatched to any gene: 5. CDR1 SEHNR and CDR2 FQNEAQ come from the germline V gene (reference sequence). CDR3 sequence (DNA): TGTGCCAGCAGACCCGGGACAGCCTCTGGAAACACCATATATTTT. It translates to CASRPGTASGNTIYF.

The chain is built from TRBV7-9 and TRBJ2-3; D possibly corresponds to TRBD1 (6 bases). V lost 1 base, J lost 3 bases, and 14 bases lay in between. Looked up from germline, CDR1 is SEHNR and CDR2 is FQNEAQ (reference sequence). The CDR3 has 16 amino acids. This chain's CDR3 is CASSLGRTGTTDTQYF. The CDR3 DNA follows: TGTGCCAGCAGCTTAGGCCGTACAGGGACGACAGATACGCAGTATTTT.

Notes on this clone: Mismatch with germline at one junction end may stem from a read error. V and J are TRBV7-7 and TRBJ1-3, with D unclear. Per the germline V gene, CDR1 is SSHAT and CDR2 is FNYEAQ (reference sequence). The CDR3 runs to 15 residues. The CDR3 sequence is CASSLDDGAGNTIYF. As DNA, the CDR3 is TGTGCTAGCAGCTTAGATGATGGAGCTGGAAACACCATATATTTT.

The CDR3 reads CASSVVGTGEREAFF. In DNA, the CDR3 is TGTGCCAGCAGCGTAGTAGGGACAGGGGAGCGTGAAGCTTTCTTT. This chain uses TRBV9 with TRBJ1-1, with 10 bases aligning to TRBD1. Germline trimming cut 0 bases from V and 7 bases from J; bases unmatched to any gene: 6. This CDR3 contains 15 residues. Germline values: CDR1 SGDLS, CDR2 YYNGEE.

The table lists this clone with a few counts. The chain carries TRBV11-2 and TRBJ1-5; no clear D. V was cut by 1 base and J by 5 bases, with 12 bases left in between. Germline CDR1 reads SGHAT; CDR2 reads FQNNGV. There are 15 residues in the CDR3. CDR3 in amino acids: CASSLGGEGYQPQHF. CDR3 sequence (DNA): TGTGCCAGCAGCTTAGGAGGTGAGGGTTATCAGCCCCAGCATTTT.

V gene TRBV15 combines with J gene TRBJ1-1; TRBD1 is a possible D gene (6 bases). CDR1 is LNHNV and CDR2 is YYDKDF in the germline V gene (reference sequence). The CDR3 covers 15 residues. The V and J ends lost 0 bases and 4 bases respectively, with 12 bases between them. CDR3 amino acids: CATSRDPRGATEAFF. CDR3 sequence (DNA): TGTGCCACCAGCAGAGATCCCAGGGGAGCCACTGAAGCTTTCTTT.

J is TRBJ1-5 and V is TRBV6-1, with D unclear. V shed 2 bases and J shed 0 bases, with 8 bases lying between them. The CDR3 contains 15 residues. Germline CDR1 reads MNHNS; CDR2 reads SASEGT. Here the CDR3 reads CASSERGDSNQPQHF. Written as DNA, the CDR3 is TGTGCCAGCAGTGAACGAGGTGATAGCAATCAGCCCCAGCATTTT.

CDR3 residues: CASSIGQGTQYF. CDR3 DNA: TGTGCCAGTAGTATAGGCCAGGGTACGCAGTATTTT. J is TRBJ2-3 and V is TRBV19; a possible D gene is TRBD1 (5 bases). Between the trimmed V and J ends, which lost 1 base and 8 bases, there was a span of 7 bases. Germline lookup yields CDR1 LNHDA and CDR2 SQIVND (reference sequence). The CDR3 spans 12 residues.

This clone has just a few counts. CDR3 amino acids: CASSAGGEYTLHF. The CDR3 DNA sequence: TGTGCCAGCAGCGCGGGGGGGGAGTACACCCTCCACTTT. The V and J genes are TRBV5-4 and TRBJ1-6, with D possibly TRBD1 on 5 matching bases. Per germline, CDR1 SGHNT and CDR2 YYREEE (reference sequence). The CDR3 has 13 residues. V lost 4 bases and J lost 14, with 16 bases in between.

The rearrangement links TRBV5-1 to TRBJ1-5, with a weak D call TRBD1 (6 bases). Germline V gene lookup returns CDR1 SGHRS and CDR2 YFSETQ. The CDR3 covers 14 residues. Deletions cut 4 bases from V and 9 bases from J, with 17 bases between. Here the CDR3 DNA reads TGCGCCAGCAGCCCCGGACAGTTTAATGGGCCCCAGCATTTT. It yields the protein CASSPGQFNGPQHF.

The chain couples TRBV6-1 to TRBJ1-4; TRBD1 is a possible D gene (6 bases). Trimming took off 2 bases at V and 4 bases at J, with 11 bases between the two ends. The CDR3 has 15 amino acids. Germline V gives CDR1 MNHNS, CDR2 SASEGT. The CDR3 reads CASSEMGHHNEKLFF. In nucleotides, the CDR3 is TGTGCCAGCAGTGAAATGGGACACCATAATGAAAAACTGTTTTTT.

The chain couples TRBV19 to TRBJ1-4, with D possibly being TRBD1 (5 bases). This CDR3 is built from 14 residues. Germline V lookup: CDR1 LNHDA, CDR2 SQIVND (reference sequence). Trimming cost V 1 base and J 10 bases, with 13 bases left between them. DNA of the CDR3: TGTGCCAGTAGTATAGGGGACGACGGGGGAAAACTGTTTTTT. Its translation is CASSIGDDGGKLFF.

The chain employs TRBV9 and TRBJ2-1; D might be TRBD1 (6 bases). V gave up 4 bases and J gave up 8 bases, with 16 bases separating them. The germline gives CDR1 SGDLS, CDR2 YYNGEE. The length of the CDR3 is 14 residues. This chain's CDR3 is CASSPGERSDEQFF. The CDR3 DNA reads TGTGCCAGCAGCCCAGGGGAGAGATCCGATGAGCAGTTCTTC.

V and J are TRBV27 and TRBJ1-1; D is ambiguous. Trimming took off 5 bases at V and 1 base at J, with 14 bases between the two ends. This CDR3 spans 15 amino acids. Germline CDR1 reads MNHEY; CDR2 reads SMNVEV (reference sequence). In nucleotides, the CDR3 is TGTGCCAGCAGTCAGACGGCGAGACAGAACACTGAAGCTTTCTTT. It specifies CASSQTARQNTEAFF.

V and J are TRBV11-3 and TRBJ2-3; D is undetermined. In germline, CDR1 is SGHNT, CDR2 YENEEA. Trimming stripped 4 bases from V and 9 bases from J, with 11 bases between. The CDR3 totals 12 residues. CDR3 in amino acids: CASSSSSRTQYF. CDR3 bases: TGTGCCAGCAGCTCGTCTTCTAGAACGCAGTATTTT.

Written as DNA, the CDR3 is TGTGCCAGCAGCGTAGCGGGGGGCCCCCCAGGCTCCTACGAGCAGTACTTC. The encoded protein is CASSVAGGPPGSYEQYF. The rearrangement uses TRBV9 and TRBJ2-7, with D perhaps TRBD2 (7 bases). Germline CDR1 is SGDLS and CDR2 is YYNGEE. This CDR3 has 17 amino acids. Trimming stripped 0 bases from V and 0 bases from J, with 16 bases between. The full variable domain, its missing parts supplied by reference TRBV9 and TRBJ2-7, is DSGVTQTPKHLITATGQRVTLRCSPRSGDLSVYWYQQSLDQGLQFLIQYYNGEERAKGNILERFSAQQFPDLHSELNLSSLELGDSALYFCASSVAGGPPGSYEQYFGPGTRLTVT.

The chain combines TRBV19 with TRBJ1-1; TRBD1 aligns across 8 bases. This CDR3 has 17 amino acids. J was trimmed by 5 bases and V by 7 bases; bases with no gene match: 18. Germline CDR1 reads LNHDA; CDR2 reads SQIVND (reference sequence). Here the CDR3 DNA reads TGTGCCAGTAATCAACAGGGGGACAGCCCTACATCGACTGAAGCTTTCTTT. Encoded protein: CASNQQGDSPTSTEAFF.

This clone turned up a few times. The chain recombines TRBV11-3 with TRBJ2-5; D gene unclear. V was cut by 2 bases and J by 2 bases, with 6 bases left in between. This CDR3 has 13 amino acids. CDR1 is SGHNT, CDR2 YENEEA, per germline. The CDR3 DNA sequence: TGTGCCAGCAGCTTATGGAGTCAAGAGACCCAGTACTTC. Translating it yields CASSLWSQETQYF.

In this sample, this clone turned up once. The chain joins TRBV2 to TRBJ2-3; tentatively, D is TRBD2 (6 bases). The V and J ends lost 3 bases and 3 bases respectively, with 13 bases between them. CDR3 length equals 15 residues. CDR1 and CDR2 (germline): SNHLY, FYNNEI. The DNA for the CDR3 is TGTGCCAGCAGTGAGGGAGGTGGCGGAACAGATACGCAGTATTTT. It encodes CASSEGGGGTDTQYF.